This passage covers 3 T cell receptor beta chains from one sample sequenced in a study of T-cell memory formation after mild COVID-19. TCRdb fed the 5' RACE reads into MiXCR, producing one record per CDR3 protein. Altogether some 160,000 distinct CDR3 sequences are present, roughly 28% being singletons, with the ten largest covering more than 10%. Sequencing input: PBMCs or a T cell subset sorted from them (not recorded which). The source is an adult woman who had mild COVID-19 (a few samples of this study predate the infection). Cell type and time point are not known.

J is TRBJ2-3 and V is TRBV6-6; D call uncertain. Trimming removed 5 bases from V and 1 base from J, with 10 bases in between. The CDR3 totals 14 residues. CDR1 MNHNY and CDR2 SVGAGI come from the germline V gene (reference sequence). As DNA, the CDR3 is TGTGCCAGCAGTCTACCCCCCCGCACAGATACGCAGTATTTT. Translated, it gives CASSLPPRTDTQYF.

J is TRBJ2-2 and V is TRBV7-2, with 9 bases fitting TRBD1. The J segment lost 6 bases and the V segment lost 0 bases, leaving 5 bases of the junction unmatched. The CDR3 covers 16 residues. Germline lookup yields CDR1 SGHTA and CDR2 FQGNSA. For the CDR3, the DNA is TGTGCCAGCAGCTTAGCCCCGGGGACAGGGCCCGGGGAGCTGTTTTTT. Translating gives CASSLAPGTGPGELFF. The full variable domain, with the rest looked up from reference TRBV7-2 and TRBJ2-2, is GAGVSQSPSNKVTEKGKDVELRCDPISGHTALYWYRQSLGQGLEFLIYFQGNSAPDKSGLPSDRFSAERTGGSVSTLTIQRTQQEDSAVYLCASSLAPGTGPGELFFGEGSRLTVL.

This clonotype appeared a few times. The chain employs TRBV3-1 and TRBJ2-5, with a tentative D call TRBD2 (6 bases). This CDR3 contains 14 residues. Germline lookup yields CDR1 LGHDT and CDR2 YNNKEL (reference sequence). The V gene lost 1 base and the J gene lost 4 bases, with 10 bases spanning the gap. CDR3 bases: TGTGCCAGCAGCCAAGCGGGAGACTCAGAGACCCAGTACTTC. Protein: CASSQAGDSETQYF.